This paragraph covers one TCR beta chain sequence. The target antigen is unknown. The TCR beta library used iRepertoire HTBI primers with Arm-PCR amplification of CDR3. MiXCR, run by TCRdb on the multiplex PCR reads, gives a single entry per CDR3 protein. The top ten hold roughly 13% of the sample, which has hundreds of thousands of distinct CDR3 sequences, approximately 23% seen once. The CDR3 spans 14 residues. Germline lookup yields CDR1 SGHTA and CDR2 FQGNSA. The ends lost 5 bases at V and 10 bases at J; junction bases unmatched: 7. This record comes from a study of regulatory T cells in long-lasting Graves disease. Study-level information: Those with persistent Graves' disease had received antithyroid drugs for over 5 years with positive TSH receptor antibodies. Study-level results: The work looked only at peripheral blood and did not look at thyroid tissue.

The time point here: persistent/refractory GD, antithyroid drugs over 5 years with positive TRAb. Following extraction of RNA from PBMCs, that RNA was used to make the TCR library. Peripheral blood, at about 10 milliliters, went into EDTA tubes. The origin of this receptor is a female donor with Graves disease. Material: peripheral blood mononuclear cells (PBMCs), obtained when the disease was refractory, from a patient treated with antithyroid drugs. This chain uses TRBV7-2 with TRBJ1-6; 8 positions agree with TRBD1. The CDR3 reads CASSRTGRRSPLHF. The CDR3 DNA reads TGTGCCAGCAGCCGGACAGGGCGGCGATCACCCCTCCACTTT.